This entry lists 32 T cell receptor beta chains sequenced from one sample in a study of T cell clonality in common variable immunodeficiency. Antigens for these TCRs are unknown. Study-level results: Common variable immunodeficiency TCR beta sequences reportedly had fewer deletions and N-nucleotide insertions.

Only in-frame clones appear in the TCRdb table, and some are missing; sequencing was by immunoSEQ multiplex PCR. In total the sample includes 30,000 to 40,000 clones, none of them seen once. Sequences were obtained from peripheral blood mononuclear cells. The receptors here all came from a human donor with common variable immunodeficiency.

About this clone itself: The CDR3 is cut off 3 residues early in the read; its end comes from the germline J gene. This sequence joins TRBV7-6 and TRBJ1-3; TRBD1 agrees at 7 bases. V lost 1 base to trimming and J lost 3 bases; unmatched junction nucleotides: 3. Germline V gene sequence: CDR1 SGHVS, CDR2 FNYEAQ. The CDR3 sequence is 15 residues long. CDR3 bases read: TGTGCCAGCAGCTTAGGACAGGGAGGTGGAAACACC. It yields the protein CASSLGQGGGNT. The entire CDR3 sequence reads CASSLGQGGGNTIYF.

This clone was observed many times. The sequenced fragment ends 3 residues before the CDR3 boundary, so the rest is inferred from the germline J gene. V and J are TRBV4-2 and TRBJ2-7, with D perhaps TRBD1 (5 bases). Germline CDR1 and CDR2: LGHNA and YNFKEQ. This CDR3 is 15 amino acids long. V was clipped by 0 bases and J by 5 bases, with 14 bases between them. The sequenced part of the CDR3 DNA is TGTGCCAGCAGCCAAGATAGTAGTGGCAGGGACGAG. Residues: CASSQDSSGRDE. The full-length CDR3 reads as CASSQDSSGRDEQYF.

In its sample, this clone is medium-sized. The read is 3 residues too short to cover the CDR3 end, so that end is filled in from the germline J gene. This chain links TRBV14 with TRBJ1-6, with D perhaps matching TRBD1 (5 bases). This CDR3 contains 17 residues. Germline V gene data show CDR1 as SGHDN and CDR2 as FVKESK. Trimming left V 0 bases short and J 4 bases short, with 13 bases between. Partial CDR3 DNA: TGTGCCAGCAGCCAAGACAGGACATCAAATTATAATTCACCC. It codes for CASSQDRTSNYNSP. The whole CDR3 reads CASSQDRTSNYNSPLHF.

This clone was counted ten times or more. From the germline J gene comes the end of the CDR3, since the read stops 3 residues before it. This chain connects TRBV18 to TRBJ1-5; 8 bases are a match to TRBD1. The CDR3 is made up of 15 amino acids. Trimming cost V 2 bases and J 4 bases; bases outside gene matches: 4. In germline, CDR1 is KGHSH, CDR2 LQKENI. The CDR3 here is CASSPGQGGNQPQHF. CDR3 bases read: TGTGCCAGCTCACCAGGACAGGGTGGGAATCAGCCC.

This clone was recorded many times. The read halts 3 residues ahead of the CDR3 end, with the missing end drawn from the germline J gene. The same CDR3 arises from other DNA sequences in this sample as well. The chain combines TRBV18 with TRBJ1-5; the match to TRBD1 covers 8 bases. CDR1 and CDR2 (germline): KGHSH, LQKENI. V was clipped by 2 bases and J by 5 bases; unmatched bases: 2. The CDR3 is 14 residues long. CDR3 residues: CASSPGQGHQPQHF. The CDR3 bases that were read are TGTGCCAGCTCACCAGGACAGGGACATCAGCCC.

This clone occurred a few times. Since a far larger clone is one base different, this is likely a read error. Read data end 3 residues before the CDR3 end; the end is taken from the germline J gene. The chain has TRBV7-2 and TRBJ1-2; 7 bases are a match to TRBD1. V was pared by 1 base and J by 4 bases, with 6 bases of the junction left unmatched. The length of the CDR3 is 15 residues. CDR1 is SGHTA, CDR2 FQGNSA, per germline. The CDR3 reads CASSLGQGTVYGYTF. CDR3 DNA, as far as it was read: TGTGCCAGCAGCTTAGGACAGGGCACCGTCTATGGC.

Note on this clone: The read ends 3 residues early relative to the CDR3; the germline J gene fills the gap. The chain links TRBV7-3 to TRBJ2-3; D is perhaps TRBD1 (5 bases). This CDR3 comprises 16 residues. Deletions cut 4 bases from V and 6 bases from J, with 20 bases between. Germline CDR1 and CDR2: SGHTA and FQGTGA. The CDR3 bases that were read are TGTGCCAGCAGCTCTAGTGGGGCTGCTCAAGCGGATACG. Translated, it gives CASSSSGAAQADT. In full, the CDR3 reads CASSSSGAAQADTQYF.

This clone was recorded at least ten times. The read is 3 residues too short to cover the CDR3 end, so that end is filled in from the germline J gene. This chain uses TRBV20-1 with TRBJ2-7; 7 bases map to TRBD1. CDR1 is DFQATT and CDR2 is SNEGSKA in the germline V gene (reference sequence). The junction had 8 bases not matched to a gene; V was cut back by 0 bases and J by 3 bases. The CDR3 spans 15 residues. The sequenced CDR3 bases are TGCAGTGCTAGAGATATGAGGGGGCTTAACTACGAG. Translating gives CSARDMRGLNYE. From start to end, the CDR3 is CSARDMRGLNYEQYF.

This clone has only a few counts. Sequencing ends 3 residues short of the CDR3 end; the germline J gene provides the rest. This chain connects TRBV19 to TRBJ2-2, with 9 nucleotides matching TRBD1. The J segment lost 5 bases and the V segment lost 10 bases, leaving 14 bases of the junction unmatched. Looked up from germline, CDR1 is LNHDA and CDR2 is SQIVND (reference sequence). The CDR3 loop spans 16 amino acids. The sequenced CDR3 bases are TGTGCCACATTTCCAGGACAGGGGCGAGGGACCGGGGAG. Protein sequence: CATFPGQGRGTGE. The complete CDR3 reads CATFPGQGRGTGELFF.

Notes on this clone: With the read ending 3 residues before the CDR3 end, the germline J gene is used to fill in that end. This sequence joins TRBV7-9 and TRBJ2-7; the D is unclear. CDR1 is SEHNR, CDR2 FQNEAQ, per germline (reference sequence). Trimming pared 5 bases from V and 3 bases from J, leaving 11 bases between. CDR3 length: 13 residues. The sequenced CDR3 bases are TGTGCCAGCAGCCTGATTGGGCACTACGAG. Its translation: CASSLIGHYE. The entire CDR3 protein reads CASSLIGHYEQYF.

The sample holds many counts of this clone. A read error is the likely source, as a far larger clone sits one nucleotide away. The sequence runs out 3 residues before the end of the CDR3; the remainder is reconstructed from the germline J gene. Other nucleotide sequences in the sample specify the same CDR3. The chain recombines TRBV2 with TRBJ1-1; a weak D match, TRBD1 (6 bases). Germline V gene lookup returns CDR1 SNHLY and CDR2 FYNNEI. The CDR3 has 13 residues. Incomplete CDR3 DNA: TGCGCCAGCAGGGGACAAACGAACACTGAA. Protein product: CASRGQTNTE. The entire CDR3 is CASRGQTNTEAFF.

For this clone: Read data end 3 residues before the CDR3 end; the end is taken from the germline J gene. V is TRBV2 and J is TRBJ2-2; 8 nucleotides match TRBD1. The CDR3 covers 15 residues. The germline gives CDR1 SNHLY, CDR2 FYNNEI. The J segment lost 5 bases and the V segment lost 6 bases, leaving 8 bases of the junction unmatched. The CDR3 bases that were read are TGTGCCAGCAGCGACGGACAGGGTGGGACCGGGGAG. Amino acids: CASSDGQGGTGE. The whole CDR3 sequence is CASSDGQGGTGELFF.

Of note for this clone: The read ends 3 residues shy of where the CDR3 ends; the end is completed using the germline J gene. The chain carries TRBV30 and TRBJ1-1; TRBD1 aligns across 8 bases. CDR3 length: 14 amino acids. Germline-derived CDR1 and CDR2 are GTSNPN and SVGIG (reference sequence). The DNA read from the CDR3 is TGTGCCTGGAGTAACAGGGGGAATATTGTGGAA. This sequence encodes CAWSNRGNIVE. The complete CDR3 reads CAWSNRGNIVEAFF.

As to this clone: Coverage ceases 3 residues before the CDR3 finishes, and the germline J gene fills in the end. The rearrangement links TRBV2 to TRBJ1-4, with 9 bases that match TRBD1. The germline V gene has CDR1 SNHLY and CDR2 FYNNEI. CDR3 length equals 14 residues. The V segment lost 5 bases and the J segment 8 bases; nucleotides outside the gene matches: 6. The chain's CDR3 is CASSQQGAREKLFF. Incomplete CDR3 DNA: TGTGCCAGCAGTCAACAGGGGGCGCGAGAAAAA.

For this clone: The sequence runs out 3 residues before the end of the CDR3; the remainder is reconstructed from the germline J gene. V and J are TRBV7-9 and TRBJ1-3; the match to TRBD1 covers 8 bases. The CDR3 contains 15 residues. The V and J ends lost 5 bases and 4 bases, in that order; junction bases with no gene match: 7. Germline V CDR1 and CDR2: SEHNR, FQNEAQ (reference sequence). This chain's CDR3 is CASSPRQGTGNTIYF. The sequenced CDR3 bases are TGTGCCAGCAGCCCCCGACAGGGGACAGGAAACACC.

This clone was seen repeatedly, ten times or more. The CDR3 loop is CASSSKRGPYNEQFF. The DNA read from the CDR3 is TGTGCCAGCAGCTCGAAACGTGGCCCGTACAATGAG. V gene TRBV11-3 combines with J gene TRBJ2-1; D ambiguous. The sequenced fragment ends 3 residues before the CDR3 boundary, so the rest is inferred from the germline J gene. The CDR3 length is 15 residues. V lost 4 bases, J lost 4 bases, and 14 bases lay in between. Germline loops: CDR1 SGHNT, CDR2 YENEEA.

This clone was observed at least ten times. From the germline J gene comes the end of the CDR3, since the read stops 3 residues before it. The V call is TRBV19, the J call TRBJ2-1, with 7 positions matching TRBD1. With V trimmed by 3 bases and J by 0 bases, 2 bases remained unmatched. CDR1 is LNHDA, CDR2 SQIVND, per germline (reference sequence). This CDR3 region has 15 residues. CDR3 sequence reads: CASSMTGSSYNEQFF. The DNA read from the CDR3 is TGTGCCAGTAGTATGACAGGGAGCTCCTACAATGAG.

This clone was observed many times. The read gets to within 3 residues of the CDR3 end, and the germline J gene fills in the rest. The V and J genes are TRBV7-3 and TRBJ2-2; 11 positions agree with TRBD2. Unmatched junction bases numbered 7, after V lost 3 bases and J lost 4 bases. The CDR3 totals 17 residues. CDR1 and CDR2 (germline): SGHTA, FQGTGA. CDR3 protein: CASSLMTSGTSTGELFF. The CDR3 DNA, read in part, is TGTGCCAGCAGCTTGATGACTAGCGGGACGTCCACCGGGGAG. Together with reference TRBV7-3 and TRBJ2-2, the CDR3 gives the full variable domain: GAGVSQTPSNKVTEKGKYVELRCDPISGHTALYWYRQSLGQGPEFLIYFQGTGAADDSGLPNDRFFAVRPEGSVSTLKIQRTERGDSAVYLCASSLMTSGTSTGELFFGEGSRLTVL.

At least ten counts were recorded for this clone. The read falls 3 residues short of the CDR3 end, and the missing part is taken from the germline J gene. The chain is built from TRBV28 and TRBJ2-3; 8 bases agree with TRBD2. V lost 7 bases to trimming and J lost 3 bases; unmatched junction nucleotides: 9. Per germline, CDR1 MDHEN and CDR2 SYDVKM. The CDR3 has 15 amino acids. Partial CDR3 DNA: TGTGCCAGCACCCCTCCAAGCGGGAGAACAGATACG. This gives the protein CASTPPSGRTDT. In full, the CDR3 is CASTPPSGRTDTQYF. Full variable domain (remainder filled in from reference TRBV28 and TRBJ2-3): DVKVTQSSRYLVKRTGEKVFLECVQDMDHENMFWYRQDPGLGLRLIYFSYDVKMKEKGDIPEGYSVSREKKERFSLILESASTNQTSMYLCASTPPSGRTDTQYFGPGTRLTVL.

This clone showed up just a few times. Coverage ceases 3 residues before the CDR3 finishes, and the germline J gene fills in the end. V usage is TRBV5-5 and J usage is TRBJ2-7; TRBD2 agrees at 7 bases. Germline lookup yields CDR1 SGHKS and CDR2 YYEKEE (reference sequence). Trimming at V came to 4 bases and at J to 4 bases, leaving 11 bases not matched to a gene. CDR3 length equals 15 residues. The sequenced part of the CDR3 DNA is TGTGCCAGCAGCCTCGGCAGCGGGGATATTTACGAG. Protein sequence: CASSLGSGDIYE. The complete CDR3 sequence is CASSLGSGDIYEQYF.

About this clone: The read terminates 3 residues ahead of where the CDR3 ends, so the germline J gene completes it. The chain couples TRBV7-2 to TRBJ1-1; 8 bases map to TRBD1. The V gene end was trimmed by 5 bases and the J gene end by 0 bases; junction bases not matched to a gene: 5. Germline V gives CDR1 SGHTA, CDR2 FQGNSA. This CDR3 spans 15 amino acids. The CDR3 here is CASSLGTGLNTEAFF. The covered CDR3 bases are TGTGCCAGCAGCCTCGGGACAGGCCTGAACACTGAA.

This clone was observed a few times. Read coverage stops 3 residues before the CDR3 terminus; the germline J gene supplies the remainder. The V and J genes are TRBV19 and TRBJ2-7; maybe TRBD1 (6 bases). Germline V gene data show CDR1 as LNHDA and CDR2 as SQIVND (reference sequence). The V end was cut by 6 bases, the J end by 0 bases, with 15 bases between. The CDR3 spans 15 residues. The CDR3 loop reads CASSLRYRASYEQYF. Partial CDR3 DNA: TGTGCCAGTAGCCTGAGGTACAGGGCCTCCTACGAG.

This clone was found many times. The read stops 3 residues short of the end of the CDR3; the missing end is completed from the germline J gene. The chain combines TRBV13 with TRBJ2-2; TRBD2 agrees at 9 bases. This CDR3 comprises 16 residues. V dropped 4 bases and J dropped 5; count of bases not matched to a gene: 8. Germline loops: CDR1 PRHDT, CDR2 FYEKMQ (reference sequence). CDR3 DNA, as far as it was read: TGTGCCAGCAGCTACGGGACTAGCAGAAGTACCGGGGAG. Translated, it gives CASSYGTSRSTGE. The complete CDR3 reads CASSYGTSRSTGELFF.

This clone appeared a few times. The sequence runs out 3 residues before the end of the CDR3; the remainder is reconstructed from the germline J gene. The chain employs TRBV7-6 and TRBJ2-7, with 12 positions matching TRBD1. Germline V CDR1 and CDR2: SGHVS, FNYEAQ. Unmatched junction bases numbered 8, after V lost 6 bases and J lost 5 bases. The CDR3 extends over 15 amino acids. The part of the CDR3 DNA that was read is TGTGCCAGCAGTGACGGGACAGGGGGCCTGGACGAG. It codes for CASSDGTGGLDE. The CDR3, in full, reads CASSDGTGGLDEQYF. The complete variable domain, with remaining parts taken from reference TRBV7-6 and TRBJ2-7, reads GAGVSQSPRYKVTKRGQDVALRCDPISGHVSLYWYRQALGQGPEFLTYFNYEAQQDKSGLPNDRFSAERPEGSISTLTIQRTEQRDSAMYRCASSDGTGGLDEQYFGPGTRLTVT.

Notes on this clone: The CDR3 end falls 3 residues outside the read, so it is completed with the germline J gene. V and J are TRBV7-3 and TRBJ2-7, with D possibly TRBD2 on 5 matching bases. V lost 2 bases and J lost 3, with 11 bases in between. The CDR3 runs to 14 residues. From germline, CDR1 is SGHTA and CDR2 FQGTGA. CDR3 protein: CASSLDRGDYEQYF. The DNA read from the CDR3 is TGTGCCAGCAGCTTAGATCGGGGAGACTACGAG.

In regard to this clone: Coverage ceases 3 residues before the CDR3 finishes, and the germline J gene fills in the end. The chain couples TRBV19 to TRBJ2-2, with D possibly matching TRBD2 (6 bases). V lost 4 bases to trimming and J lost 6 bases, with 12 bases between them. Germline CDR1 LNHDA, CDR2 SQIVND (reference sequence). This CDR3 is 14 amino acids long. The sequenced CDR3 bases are TGTGCCAGTAGTAAACCGGGGACTCCCGGGGAG. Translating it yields CASSKPGTPGE. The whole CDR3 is CASSKPGTPGELFF.

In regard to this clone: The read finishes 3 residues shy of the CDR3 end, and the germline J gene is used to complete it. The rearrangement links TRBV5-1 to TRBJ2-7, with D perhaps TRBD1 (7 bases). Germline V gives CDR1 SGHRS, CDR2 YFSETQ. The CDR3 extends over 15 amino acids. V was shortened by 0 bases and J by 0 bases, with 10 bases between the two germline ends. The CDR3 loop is CASSLGQGGSYEQYF. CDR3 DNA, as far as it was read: TGCGCCAGCAGCTTGGGACAGGGAGGCTCCTACGAG. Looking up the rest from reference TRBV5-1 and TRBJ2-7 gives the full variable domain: KAGVTQTPRYLIKTRGQQVTLSCSPISGHRSVSWYQQTPGQGLQFLFEYFSETQRNKGNFPGRFSGRQFSNSRSEMNVSTLELGDSALYLCASSLGQGGSYEQYFGPGTRLTVT.

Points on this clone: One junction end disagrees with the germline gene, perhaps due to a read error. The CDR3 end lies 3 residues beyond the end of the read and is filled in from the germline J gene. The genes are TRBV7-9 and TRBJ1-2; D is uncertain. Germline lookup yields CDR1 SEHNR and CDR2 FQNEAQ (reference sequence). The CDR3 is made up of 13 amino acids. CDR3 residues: CSSSVQMAYGYTF. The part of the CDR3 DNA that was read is TGTTCCAGCAGCGTTCAGATGGCCTATGGC.

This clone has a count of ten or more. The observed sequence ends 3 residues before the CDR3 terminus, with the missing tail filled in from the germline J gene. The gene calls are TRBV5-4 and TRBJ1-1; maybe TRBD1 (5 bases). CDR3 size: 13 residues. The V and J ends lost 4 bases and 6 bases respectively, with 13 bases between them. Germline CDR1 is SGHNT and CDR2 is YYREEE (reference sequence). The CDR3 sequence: CASSVDRGSEAFF. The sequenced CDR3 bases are TGTGCCAGCAGCGTCGATAGGGGCTCTGAA.

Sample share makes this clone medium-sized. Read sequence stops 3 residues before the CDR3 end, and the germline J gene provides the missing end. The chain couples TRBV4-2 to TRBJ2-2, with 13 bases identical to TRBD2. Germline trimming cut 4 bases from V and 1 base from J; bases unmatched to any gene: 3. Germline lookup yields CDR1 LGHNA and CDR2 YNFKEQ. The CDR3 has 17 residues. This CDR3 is CASSLRTSGRNTGELFF. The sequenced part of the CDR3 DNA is TGTGCCAGCAGCCTACGGACTAGCGGGAGGAACACCGGGGAG.

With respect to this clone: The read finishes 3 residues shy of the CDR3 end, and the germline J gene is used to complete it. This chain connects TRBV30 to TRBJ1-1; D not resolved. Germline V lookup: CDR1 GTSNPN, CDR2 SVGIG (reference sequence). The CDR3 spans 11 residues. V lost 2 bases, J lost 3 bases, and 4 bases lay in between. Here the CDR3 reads CAWSRDTEAFF. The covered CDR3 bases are TGTGCCTGGAGTCGGGACACTGAA.

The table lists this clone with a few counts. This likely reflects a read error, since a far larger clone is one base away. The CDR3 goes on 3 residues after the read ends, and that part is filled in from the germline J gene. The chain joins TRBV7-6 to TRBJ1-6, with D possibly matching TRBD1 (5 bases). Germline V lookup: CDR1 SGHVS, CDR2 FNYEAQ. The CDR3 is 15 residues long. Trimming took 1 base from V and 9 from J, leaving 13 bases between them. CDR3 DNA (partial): TGTGCCAGCAGCTTAGACGTGCAGGGCTCTTCACCC. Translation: CASSLDVQGSSP. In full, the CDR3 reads CASSLDVQGSSPLHF.